Below, 18 T cell receptor beta chains from the same sample are listed, as sequenced in a study of blood T cell repertoires in COVID-19. Measured with immunoSEQ multiplex PCR; TCRdb has only the in-frame clones, and not every one. Of tens of thousands of clones listed, 85% to 90% are singletons. Sequencing was carried out using peripheral blood. The receptors shown here come from a human donor in a cohort sampled during active COVID-19.

V usage is TRBV18 and J usage is TRBJ1-1, with TRBD1 matching over 8 bases. CDR3 size: 13 residues. The germline V gene encodes CDR1 KGHSH and CDR2 LQKENI. Unmatched junction bases numbered 5, after V lost 8 bases and J lost 3 bases. The CDR3: CASRTGRDTEAFF. The CDR3 nucleotides are TGTGCCAGCCGGACAGGGAGGGACACTGAAGCTTTCTTT.

The V and J genes are TRBV7-9 and TRBJ1-6, with D hard to call. Germline V gives CDR1 SEHNR, CDR2 FQNEAQ (reference sequence). The CDR3 length is 12 residues. Trimming cost V 3 bases and J 8 bases, with 5 bases left between them. CDR3 amino acids: CASSFIDSPLHF. As DNA, the CDR3 is TGTGCCAGCAGCTTCATAGATTCACCCCTCCACTTT.

The J gene is TRBJ1-2, the V gene TRBV6-6; TRBD1 is a possible D gene (5 bases). CDR1 MNHNY and CDR2 SVGAGI come from the germline V gene (reference sequence). Trimming left V 6 bases short and J 7 bases short, with 18 bases between. This CDR3 spans 14 amino acids. CDR3: CASRPGGSLGGYTF. Written as DNA, the CDR3 is TGTGCCAGCAGACCCGGGGGTAGCCTCGGTGGCTACACCTTC.

V usage is TRBV5-5 and J usage is TRBJ2-4; 10 bases line up with TRBD2. After removal of 4 bases from V and 0 bases from J, the junction contained 4 bases not matched to a gene. The CDR3 sequence is 16 residues long. Germline CDR1 is SGHKS and CDR2 is YYEKEE (reference sequence). CDR3 sequence: CASSTAGGLAKNIQYF. The CDR3 DNA reads TGTGCCAGCAGCACAGCGGGGGGGCTAGCCAAAAACATTCAGTACTTC.

About this clone: The same CDR3 arises from other DNA sequences in this sample as well. The V and J genes are TRBV12-3 or TRBV12-4 and TRBJ1-2, with unresolved D. Trimming cost V 3 bases and J 4 bases, with 6 bases left between them. The CDR3 extends over 12 amino acids. For the CDR3, the DNA is TGTGCCAGCAGTTTGTCGTCCTATGGCTACACCTTC. Translated: CASSLSSYGYTF.

The gene calls are TRBV5-1 and TRBJ2-2; TRBD1 matches at 9 bases. This CDR3 has 16 amino acids. Germline CDR1 is SGHRS and CDR2 is YFSETQ. Trimming removed 3 bases from V and 4 bases from J; junction bases left unmatched: 7. The DNA for the CDR3 is TGCGCCAGCAGCTCGGGGGACAGGGACTTCACCGGGGAGCTGTTTTTT. It specifies CASSSGDRDFTGELFF. Drawing the rest from reference TRBV5-1 and TRBJ2-2, the complete variable domain is KAGVTQTPRYLIKTRGQQVTLSCSPISGHRSVSWYQQTPGQGLQFLFEYFSETQRNKGNFPGRFSGRQFSNSRSEMNVSTLELGDSALYLCASSSGDRDFTGELFFGEGSRLTVL.

The chain links TRBV4-1 to TRBJ1-2; D remains unclear. The CDR3 is 15 residues long. V dropped 4 bases and J dropped 3 bases, with 15 bases sitting between them. Germline V gene lookup returns CDR1 MGHRA and CDR2 YSYEKL. DNA for the CDR3: TGCGCCAGCAGCCTCACCCTTGCCAGTGACTATGGCTACACCTTC. Encoded protein: CASSLTLASDYGYTF.

The chain carries TRBV24-1 and TRBJ2-5; 8 bases agree with TRBD1. The CDR3 sequence is 15 residues long. The germline CDR1 and CDR2 sequences are KGHDR and SFDVKD. V lost 7 bases, J lost 5 bases, and 11 bases stayed unmatched. CDR3 bases: TGTGCCACCAGCCCGACAGGGGCGAAGCGGGAGACCCAGTACTTC. It is translated as CATSPTGAKRETQYF.

The chain recombines TRBV19 with TRBJ2-7, with TRBD2 matching 9 bases. Germline V lookup: CDR1 LNHDA, CDR2 SQIVND (reference sequence). This CDR3 contains 13 residues. CDR3 region: CPNGTSYLYEQYF. DNA for the CDR3: TGTCCCAACGGGACTAGCTACCTCTACGAGCAGTACTTC.

The rearrangement links TRBV3-1 (or the pseudogene TRBV3-2) to TRBJ2-1; D remains unclear. The germline gives CDR1 LGHDT, CDR2 YNNKEL (reference sequence). CDR3 length: 15 amino acids. V was clipped by 4 bases and J by 2 bases, with 12 bases between them. CDR3 loop: CASSLGGGPYNEQFF. CDR3 in DNA: TGTGCCAGCAGCCTCGGTGGCGGCCCCTACAATGAGCAGTTCTTC.

The chain employs TRBV6-4 and TRBJ2-1; TRBD1 matches at 10 bases. CDR1 MRHNA and CDR2 SNTAGT come from the germline V gene. V lost 11 bases to trimming and J lost 5 bases; unmatched junction nucleotides: 9. This CDR3 has 14 amino acids. The CDR3 region is CAGDRDRGHNEQFF. The CDR3 DNA reads as TGTGCCGGGGACCGGGACAGGGGCCACAATGAGCAGTTCTTC.

The genes are TRBV19 and TRBJ1-5; 11 bases align to TRBD1. Germline V gene data show CDR1 as LNHDA and CDR2 as SQIVND (reference sequence). The junction had 2 bases not matched to a gene; V was cut back by 1 base and J by 6 bases. This CDR3 is built from 15 residues. The CDR3 spells CASSIGTGGGQPQHF. The CDR3 DNA sequence: TGTGCCAGTAGTATAGGGACAGGGGGCGGTCAGCCCCAGCATTTT.

The rearrangement uses TRBV28 and TRBJ1-6; 7 bases are shared with TRBD1. V lost 5 bases, J lost 7 bases, and 11 bases stayed unmatched. The CDR3 totals 16 residues. CDR1 and CDR2 (germline): MDHEN, SYDVKM. This chain's CDR3 is CASSPVDREANSPLHF. The CDR3, as DNA: TGTGCCAGCAGTCCTGTCGACAGGGAGGCCAATTCACCCCTCCACTTT.

The chain uses TRBV5-1 and TRBJ2-5; possibly TRBD1 for D (5 bases). The CDR3 is 12 amino acids. The germline gives CDR1 SGHRS, CDR2 YFSETQ. Trimming pared 6 bases from V and 3 bases from J, leaving 9 bases between. DNA of the CDR3: TGCGCCAGCACCAGGGATGAAGAGACCCAGTACTTC. Protein product: CASTRDEETQYF.

J is TRBJ1-1 and V is TRBV5-4, with 7 bases matching TRBD1. This CDR3 spans 12 amino acids. The junction had 2 bases not matched to a gene; V was cut back by 4 bases and J by 5 bases. The germline CDR1 and CDR2 sequences are SGHNT and YYREEE (reference sequence). This CDR3 reads CASSRGQTEAFF. The CDR3 region has the DNA TGTGCCAGCAGCCGGGGACAGACTGAAGCTTTCTTT.

This clone was observed a handful of times. The V and J genes are TRBV9 and TRBJ2-1; D not certain. Per the germline V gene, CDR1 is SGDLS and CDR2 is YYNGEE. The CDR3 has 11 residues. Trimming took 3 bases from V and 9 from J, leaving 7 bases between them. The CDR3 nucleotides are TGTGCCAGCAGCGCGGTCTCTGAGCAGTTCTTC. Amino acids: CASSAVSEQFF.

The chain combines TRBV5-1 with TRBJ1-4; possible D gene TRBD1, 6 bases. The germline CDR1 and CDR2 sequences are SGHRS and YFSETQ. With 2 bases removed from V and 6 bases from J, the gap between germline ends came to 17 bases. CDR3 size: 16 residues. This CDR3 is CASSLLPTGRDEKLFF. CDR3 sequence (DNA): TGCGCCAGCAGCTTACTCCCTACAGGGAGGGATGAAAAACTGTTTTTT.

The chain carries TRBV27 and TRBJ1-5, with 11 bases lining up with TRBD1. This CDR3 has 15 amino acids. The ends lost 6 bases at V and 7 bases at J; junction bases unmatched: 8. CDR1 is MNHEY and CDR2 is SMNVEV in the germline V gene (reference sequence). CDR3 bases: TGTGCCAGCAGCGGGACAGGGGGGTCGAGGCAGCCCCAGCATTTT. Translation: CASSGTGGSRQPQHF.